Listed below are T cell receptor beta chains from one sample, sequenced in a study of somatic mutations in T cells in chronic GVHD. TCRdb keeps only in-frame clones here, not all; method: immunoSEQ multiplex PCR. The table shows 13,000 or so clones, with approximately 78% occurring only once. Sequenced input: Vbeta20-negative CD4+ T cells from blood. The receptors were gathered from a male patient in his fifties with chronic graft-versus-host disease. A subset of T cells may come from the graft donor. Both conserved end residues are part of each CDR3. A D gene is named only where the DNA matches it firmly. Only part of the rows carry a size: once, few, many, or a class if the clone is expanded.

j_call d_call clone_size cdr3_length v_call cdr3_aa cdr3_nt
TRBJ1-6 NA NA 18 TRBV21-1 CASSKKGGTGVGNSPLHF TGTGCCAGCAGCAAAAAGGGGGGGACAGGGGTTGGTAATTCACCCCTCCACTTT
TRBJ1-3 TRBD1 NA 15 TRBV9 CASSQQGAPGNTIYF TGTGCCAGCAGCCAACAGGGGGCCCCTGGAAACACCATATATTTT
TRBJ1-1 TRBD1 few 17 TRBV19 CASRNMWTDRGDTEAFF TGTGCCAGCCGGAATATGTGGACTGACAGGGGAGACACTGAAGCTTTCTTT
TRBJ2-1 NA NA 16 TRBV10-3 CAIADPTVGGHNEQFF TGTGCCATCGCGGACCCGACAGTGGGGGGGCACAATGAGCAGTTCTTC
TRBJ1-5 NA NA 14 TRBV9 CASSKDSINQPQHF TGTGCCAGCAGCAAGGACAGTATCAATCAGCCCCAGCATTTT
TRBJ1-1 NA NA 17 TRBV7-6 CASSLVPPGGARLGAFF TGTGCCAGCAGCTTAGTACCCCCCGGGGGGGCCAGGTTAGGGGCTTTCTTT
TRBJ1-2 TRBD1 NA 15 TRBV18 CASSPPGQSNYGYTF TGTGCCAGCTCACCTCCGGGACAGTCTAACTATGGCTACACCTTC
TRBJ2-2 TRBD1 NA 16 TRBV11-2 CASSSGQGKSTGELFF TGTGCCAGCAGCTCTGGACAGGGGAAATCCACCGGGGAGCTGTTTTTT
TRBJ2-5 NA NA 13 TRBV18 CASSPDSLSAQYF TGTGCCAGCTCACCCGACAGTTTGTCGGCCCAGTACTTC
TRBJ2-7 NA NA 12 TRBV29-1 CSVQTGLSEQYF TGCAGCGTTCAAACAGGGCTGTCTGAGCAGTACTTC
TRBJ1-2 TRBD1 NA 19 TRBV28 CASSPPTGTGGSGLSGYTF TGTGCCAGCAGTCCACCCACCGGGACAGGGGGTTCGGGCTTGAGTGGCTACACCTTC
TRBJ2-2 TRBD1 NA 16 TRBV2 CASSTSTGTPTGELFF TGTGCCAGCAGTACCTCGACAGGGACCCCCACCGGGGAGCTGTTTTTT
TRBJ1-1 NA NA 12 TRBV29-1 CSVGEVLTEAFF TGCAGCGTGGGAGAGGTACTCACTGAAGCTTTCTTT
TRBJ2-7 TRBD2 once 18 TRBV14 CASSQSLGLAGGPYEQYF TGTGCCAGCAGCCAAAGCCTTGGACTAGCGGGAGGTCCTTACGAGCAGTACTTC
TRBJ1-4 TRBD1 once 16 TRBV4-1 CASSQAWTGPLQKLFF TGCGCCAGCAGCCAAGCCTGGACAGGGCCTCTACAAAAACTGTTTTTT
TRBJ2-1 NA NA 13 TRBV18 CASSPSRSNEQFF TGTGCCAGCTCGCCCTCCCGGAGCAATGAGCAGTTCTTC
TRBJ1-2 TRBD1 few 12 TRBV6-5 CASSLTGKGYTF TGTGCCAGCAGTTTGACAGGGAAGGGCTACACCTTC
TRBJ1-5 NA few 15 TRBV5-6 CASSPRGFSNQPQHF TGTGCCAGCAGCCCAAGGGGATTCAGCAATCAGCCCCAGCATTTT
TRBJ2-3 NA NA 13 TRBV19 CASSYGSGDTQYF TGTGCCAGTAGTTACGGATCGGGGGATACGCAGTATTTT
TRBJ2-1 TRBD2 NA 14 TRBV10-3 CAINPSGSYNEQFF TGTGCCATCAATCCTAGCGGGTCCTACAATGAGCAGTTCTTC
TRBJ1-2 NA NA 14 TRBV18 CASSPTPETYGYTF TGTGCCAGCTCACCCACACCGGAGACGTATGGCTACACCTTC
TRBJ1-3 NA NA 16 TRBV14 CASSQGGGRGRNTIYF TGTGCCAGCAGCCAAGGAGGGGGTAGGGGAAGAAACACCATATATTTT
TRBJ2-2 NA NA 18 TRBV5-6 CASSSSVDPGQLTGELFF TGTGCCAGCAGCTCCTCGGTGGATCCGGGACAACTTACCGGGGAGCTGTTTTTT
TRBJ1-1 NA NA 15 TRBV14 CASSPLGHGDTEAFF TGTGCCAGCAGCCCCTTGGGACACGGGGACACTGAAGCTTTCTTT
TRBJ1-2 TRBD1 NA 14 TRBV6-5 CASRGTGETPGYTF TGTGCCAGCAGAGGGACAGGGGAAACCCCTGGCTACACCTTC
TRBJ2-2 TRBD1 NA 16 TRBV7-3 CASSRTGGAGVGELFF TGTGCCAGCAGCCGGACAGGGGGCGCGGGGGTCGGGGAGCTGTTTTTT
TRBJ2-1 NA NA 13 TRBV6-1 CASSQGRDNEQFF TGTGCCAGCAGTCAGGGCCGGGACAATGAGCAGTTCTTC
TRBJ1-6 NA NA 14 TRBV6-6 CASSYGTRNSPLHF TGTGCCAGCAGTTACGGGACTAGAAATTCACCCCTCCACTTT
TRBJ2-7 NA NA 14 TRBV28 CASSSPTRPYEQYF TGTGCCAGCAGTTCGCCGACTAGACCCTACGAGCAGTACTTC
TRBJ2-2 NA NA 15 TRBV5-4 CATSLTGILTGELFF TGTGCCACCTCCCTGACAGGAATCCTTACCGGGGAGCTGTTTTTT
TRBJ1-5 NA NA 14 TRBV7-9 CASSLDLDNQPQHF TGTGCCAGCAGCTTAGACTTAGACAATCAGCCCCAGCATTTT
TRBJ1-1 TRBD1 NA 14 TRBV5-4 CASSPTRGVTEAFF TGTGCCAGCAGCCCGACCAGGGGGGTCACTGAAGCTTTCTTT
TRBJ2-7 TRBD2 NA 16 TRBV7-9 CASSPGASGGSYEQYF TGTGCCAGCAGCCCAGGGGCTAGCGGGGGGTCCTACGAGCAGTACTTC
TRBJ2-7 NA NA 14 TRBV28 CACCDAGATYEQYF TGTGCCTGTTGTGATGCGGGGGCCACCTACGAGCAGTACTTC
TRBJ2-7 NA NA 15 TRBV4-1 CVSSQDSGRSYEQYF TGCGTCAGCAGCCAAGATTCAGGCCGCTCCTACGAGCAGTACTTC
TRBJ2-7 NA NA 14 TRBV21-1 CASSKVQGSYEQYF TGTGCCAGCAGCAAAGTGCAGGGTAGCTACGAGCAGTACTTC
TRBJ2-7 TRBD1 NA 16 TRBV10-1 CASSRTRDRGRGEQYF TGCGCCAGCAGTCGAACCCGGGACAGGGGGAGAGGCGAGCAGTACTTC
TRBJ1-5 NA once 16 TRBV4-2 CASSRTGGDSNQPQHF TGTGCCAGCAGTCGAACGGGGGGGGATAGCAATCAGCCCCAGCATTTT
TRBJ2-3 TRBD1 NA 15 TRBV4-1 CASSQPGQVTDTQYF TGCGCCAGCAGCCAGCCGGGACAGGTCACAGATACGCAGTATTTT
TRBJ2-7 NA NA 12 TRBV28 CASRLAGYEQYF TGTGCCAGCAGGCTAGCCGGGTACGAGCAGTACTTC
TRBJ1-5 TRBD1 NA 14 TRBV28 CASSLGQGAQPQHF TGTGCCAGCAGTTTGGGACAGGGCGCCCAGCCCCAGCATTTT
TRBJ2-1 TRBD2 NA 17 TRBV11-2 CASSRNSGASSYNEQFF TGTGCCAGCAGCCGAAATAGCGGGGCCAGCTCCTACAATGAGCAGTTCTTC
TRBJ2-1 TRBD2 NA 15 TRBV6-5 CASTFRGESYNEQFF TGTGCCAGCACCTTCCGGGGGGAATCCTACAATGAGCAGTTCTTC
TRBJ2-7 NA NA 14 TRBV7-3 CASSLNPGVGEQYF TGTGCCAGCAGCTTAAATCCAGGGGTAGGGGAGCAGTACTTC
TRBJ1-2 NA NA 14 TRBV28 CASSETGKPYGYTF TGTGCCAGCAGTGAAACCGGGAAACCCTATGGCTACACCTTC
TRBJ2-5 TRBD1 NA 13 TRBV6-5 CASSYGRGETQYF TGTGCCAGCAGTTATGGCAGGGGGGAGACCCAGTACTTC
TRBJ2-7 NA NA 15 TRBV5-4 CASSFRSTRFDEQYF TGTGCCAGCAGCTTTCGGTCGACTAGGTTTGACGAGCAGTACTTC
TRBJ2-5 NA NA 15 TRBV7-9 CASSPGVAGEETQYF TGTGCCAGCAGCCCTGGGGTGGCAGGGGAAGAGACCCAGTACTTC
TRBJ1-2 TRBD1 NA 15 TRBV14 CASSQTGAINYGYTF TGTGCCAGCAGCCAGACAGGGGCCATAAACTATGGCTACACCTTC
TRBJ2-7 TRBD1 few 14 TRBV2 CASRWTGGSYEQYF TGTGCCAGCAGATGGACAGGGGGCTCCTACGAGCAGTACTTC
TRBJ1-1 NA NA 13 TRBV18 CASSEGGDRKAFF TGTGCCAGCTCCGAGGGCGGTGATAGAAAAGCTTTCTTT
TRBJ1-2 NA NA 17 TRBV18 CASSPKGPSQSYYGYTF TGTGCCAGCTCACCAAAGGGGCCAAGTCAGTCCTACTATGGCTACACCTTC
TRBJ2-1 NA NA 15 TRBV11-3 CASSSGSDSYNEQFF TGTGCCAGCAGCTCCGGCAGCGACTCCTACAATGAGCAGTTCTTC
TRBJ1-2 NA NA 15 TRBV6-1 CASSEADNRVGGYTF TGTGCCAGCAGTGAAGCCGATAACAGGGTAGGAGGCTACACCTTC
TRBJ1-2 TRBD1 NA 13 TRBV28 CASTLGQDDGYTF TGTGCCAGCACCTTAGGACAGGACGATGGCTACACCTTC